This T cell receptor (beta chain) was profiled in a study of cytomegalovirus exposure and HLA in healthy donors. General observations from the study: Roughly even sequencing depth across donors was the assumption behind the presence/absence analyses.

A word on this clone: As yet, its antigen is unknown.

Trimming removed 5 bases from V and 4 bases from J; junction bases left unmatched: 6. This CDR3 region has 14 residues. From germline, CDR1 is SGHVS and CDR2 FQNEAQ. The PCR employed 60 Vbeta primers together with 13 Jbeta primers. Method: immunoSEQ multiplex PCR; TCRdb's copy keeps in-frame clones and lacks some. This sample's table has under 90,000 clones. The genes are TRBV7-8 and TRBJ2-3, with 7 bases aligning to TRBD1. Sequencing was carried out using PBMCs. The source is a man aged 45 to 65 in good health and CMV-seropositive. The CDR3 nucleotides are TGTGCCAGCAGCCTAACAGGGGATCCAGATACGCAGTATTTT. Protein sequence: CASSLTGDPDTQYF.